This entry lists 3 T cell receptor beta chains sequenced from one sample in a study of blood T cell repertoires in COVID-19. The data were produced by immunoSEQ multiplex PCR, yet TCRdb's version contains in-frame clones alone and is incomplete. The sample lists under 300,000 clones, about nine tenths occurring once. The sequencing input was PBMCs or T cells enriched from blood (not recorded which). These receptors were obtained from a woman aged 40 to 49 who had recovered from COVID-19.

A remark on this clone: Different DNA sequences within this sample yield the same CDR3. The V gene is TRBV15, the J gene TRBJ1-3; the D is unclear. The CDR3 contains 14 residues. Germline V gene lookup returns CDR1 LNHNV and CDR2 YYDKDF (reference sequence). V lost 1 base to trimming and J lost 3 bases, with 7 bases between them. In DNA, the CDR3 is TGTGCCACCAGCAGAGGAGGCCTTGGAAACACCATATATTTT. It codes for CATSRGGLGNTIYF.

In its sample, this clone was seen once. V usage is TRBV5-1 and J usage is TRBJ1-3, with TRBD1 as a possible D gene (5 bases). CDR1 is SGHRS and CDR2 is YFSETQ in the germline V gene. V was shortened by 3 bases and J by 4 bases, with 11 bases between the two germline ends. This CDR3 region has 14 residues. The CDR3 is CASSYNSGGNTIYF. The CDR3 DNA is TGCGCCAGCAGCTACAACTCAGGGGGAAACACCATATATTTT.

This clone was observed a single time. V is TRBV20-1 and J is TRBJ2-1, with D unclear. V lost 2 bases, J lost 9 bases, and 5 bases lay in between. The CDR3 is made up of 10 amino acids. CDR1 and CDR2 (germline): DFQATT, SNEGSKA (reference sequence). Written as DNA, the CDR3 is TGCAGTGCTAGATACGGTGAGCAGTTCTTC. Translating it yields CSARYGEQFF.